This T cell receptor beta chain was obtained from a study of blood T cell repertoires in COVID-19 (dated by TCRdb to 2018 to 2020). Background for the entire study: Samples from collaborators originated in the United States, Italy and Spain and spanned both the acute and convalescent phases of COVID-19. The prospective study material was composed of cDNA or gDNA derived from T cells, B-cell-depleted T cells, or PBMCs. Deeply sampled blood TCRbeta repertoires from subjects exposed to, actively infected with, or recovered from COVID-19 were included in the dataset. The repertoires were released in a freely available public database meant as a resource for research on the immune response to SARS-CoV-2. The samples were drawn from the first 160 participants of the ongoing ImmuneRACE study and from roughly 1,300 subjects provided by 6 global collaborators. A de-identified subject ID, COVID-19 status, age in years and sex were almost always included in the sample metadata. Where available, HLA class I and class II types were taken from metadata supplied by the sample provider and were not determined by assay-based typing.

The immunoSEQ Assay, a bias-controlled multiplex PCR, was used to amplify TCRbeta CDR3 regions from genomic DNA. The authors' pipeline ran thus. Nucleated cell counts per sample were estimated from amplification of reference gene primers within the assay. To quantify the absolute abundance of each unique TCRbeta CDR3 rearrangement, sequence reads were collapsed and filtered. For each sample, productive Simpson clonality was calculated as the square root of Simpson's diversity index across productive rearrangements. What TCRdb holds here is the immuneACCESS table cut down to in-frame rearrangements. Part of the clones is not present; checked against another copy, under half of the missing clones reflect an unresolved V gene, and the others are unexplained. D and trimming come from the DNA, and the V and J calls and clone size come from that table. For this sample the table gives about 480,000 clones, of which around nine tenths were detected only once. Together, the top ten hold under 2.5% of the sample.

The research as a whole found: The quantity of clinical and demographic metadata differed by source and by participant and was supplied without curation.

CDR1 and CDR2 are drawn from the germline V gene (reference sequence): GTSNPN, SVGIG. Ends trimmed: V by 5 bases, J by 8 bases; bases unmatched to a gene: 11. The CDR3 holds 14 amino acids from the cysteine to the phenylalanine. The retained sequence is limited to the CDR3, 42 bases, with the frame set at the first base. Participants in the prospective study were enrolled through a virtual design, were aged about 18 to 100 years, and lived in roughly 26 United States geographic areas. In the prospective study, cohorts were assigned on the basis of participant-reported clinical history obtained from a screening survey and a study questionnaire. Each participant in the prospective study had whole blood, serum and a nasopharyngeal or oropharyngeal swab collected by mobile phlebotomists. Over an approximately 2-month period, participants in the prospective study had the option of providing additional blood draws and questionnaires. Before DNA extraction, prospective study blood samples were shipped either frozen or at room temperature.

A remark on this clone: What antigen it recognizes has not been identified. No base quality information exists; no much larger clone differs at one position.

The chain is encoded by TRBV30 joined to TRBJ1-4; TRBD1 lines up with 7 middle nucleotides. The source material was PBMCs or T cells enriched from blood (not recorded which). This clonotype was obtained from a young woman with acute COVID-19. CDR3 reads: CAWGRVPDREKLFF. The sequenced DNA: TGTGCCTGGGGGCGAGTCCCGGACAGGGAAAAACTGTTTTTT.